This entry features one TCR beta chain sequence. This sample also contains other DNA sequences that code for the same CDR3. Generated by immunoSEQ multiplex PCR, the TCRdb table keeps only in-frame clones and is missing some. The table lists hundreds of thousands of clones, around 87% of them singletons. Germline V CDR1 and CDR2: MDHEN, SYDVKM. Trimming removed 3 bases from V and 4 bases from J, with 10 bases in between. The length of the CDR3 is 14 residues. This entry belongs to a study of shared T cell receptors in the human thymus. The same data also contributed to another study, on human thymus T cells. That study adds: The donors were infants in Finland with congenital heart defects, otherwise immunologically healthy. In corrective heart surgery, resections were taken, and these provided the thymus tissue.

Sequencing used thymocytes. The TCR sequence derives from a boy in the first two years of life with a congenital heart defect. This chain uses TRBV28 with TRBJ1-5, with D perhaps matching TRBD1 (5 bases). The CDR3 sequence: CASSLGGGNQPQHF. The CDR3 DNA reads TGTGCCAGCAGTTTGGGGGGAGGGAATCAGCCCCAGCATTTT.